Shown below are 4 T cell receptor beta chains from a single sample sequenced in a study of CD8+CD57+ T cells in acquired aplastic anemia (dated by TCRdb to between 2018 and 2020). Patients chosen for sequencing had shown expansion of CD8+CD57+ cells by flow cytometry. Sequenced on an Illumina HiSeq 2000. Genomic DNA served as template for TCR beta VDJ combination and CDR3 sequence profiling. TCRdb cleaned the public reads at Q25 with fastp, built clones with MiXCR and kept in-frame beta chains. Identical CDR3 protein sequences are pooled into one entry, listed with their most common genes and DNA. The sample contains about 160,000 distinct CDR3 sequences, 47% of them found a single time. The ten most abundant clones make up approximately 3% of the sample. The sequenced sample was sorted CD4+, CD8+, or CD8+CD57+ T cells (not recorded which) from PBMCs. The receptors were sampled from a human donor with aplastic anemia.

This clonotype was observed many times. V usage is TRBV29-1 and J usage is TRBJ2-1; either TRBD1 or TRBD2 may fit D (5 bases each). Per the germline V gene, CDR1 is SQVTM and CDR2 is ANQGSEA. Trimming took off 3 bases at V and 6 bases at J, with 21 bases between the two ends. This CDR3 comprises 16 residues. The CDR3 protein is CSVDGGEWSSLNEQFF. The CDR3 coding sequence is TGCAGCGTTGATGGGGGAGAGTGGAGCTCGCTCAATGAGCAGTTCTTC.

The J gene is TRBJ1-2, the V gene TRBV19, with D hard to call. The CDR3 spans 14 residues. Trimming left V 6 bases short and J 4 bases short, with 15 bases between. The germline gives CDR1 LNHDA, CDR2 SQIVND (reference sequence). The CDR3 DNA reads as TGTGCCAGTAGAGTAGGCCTACACCTCTATGGCTACACCTTC. Translated, it gives CASRVGLHLYGYTF.

At least ten counts were recorded for this clonotype. This sequence joins TRBV6-1 and TRBJ1-5; D remains ambiguous. V was clipped by 6 bases and J by 5 bases, with 11 bases between them. The CDR3 is 13 amino acids. CDR1 is MNHNS and CDR2 is SASEGT in the germline V gene. The CDR3 DNA reads TGTGCCAGCAGATCCACAAGAGATCAGCCCCAGCATTTT. This codes for CASRSTRDQPQHF.

The chain uses TRBV28 and TRBJ1-1; no clear D gene. This CDR3 is built from 14 residues. Trimming took off 7 bases at V and 9 bases at J, with 21 bases between the two ends. Germline values: CDR1 MDHEN, CDR2 SYDVKM. As DNA, the CDR3 is TGTGCCAGCACCCCCTCTGGTTCTGATCTAAAAGCTTTCTTT. This codes for CASTPSGSDLKAFF.